The entry below describes one T cell receptor (beta chain). This specimen comes from a study of blood T cell repertoires in COVID-19. At the level of the study: The cDNA or gDNA used as material had been derived from T cells, B-cell-depleted T cells, or PBMCs.

Clones were read by immunoSEQ multiplex PCR, and TCRdb kept only the in-frame ones, dropping some. The table lists 89,000 or so clones, about 85% of them singletons. Unmatched junction bases numbered 9, after V lost 5 bases and J lost 6 bases. Germline-derived CDR1 and CDR2 are LNHDA and SQIVND (reference sequence). The CDR3 runs 15 residues. The genes are TRBV19 and TRBJ1-3, with 8 bases aligning to TRBD1. This clonotype was obtained from a human donor in a cohort sampled during active COVID-19. Material: peripheral blood. The chain's CDR3 is CASSPRQGLENTIYF. The CDR3 region has the DNA TGTGCCAGTAGTCCGAGACAGGGGCTAGAAAACACCATATATTTT.